One and the same sample provided the 25 T cell receptor beta chains below, sequenced in a study of T-cell memory formation after mild COVID-19. TCRdb recomputed calls from the 5' RACE reads with MiXCR, one row per CDR3 protein. The sample lists around 210,000 distinct CDR3 sequences, around 9.1% occurring once. Specimen: PBMCs or a T cell subset sorted from them (not recorded which). The receptors here all came from a man aged 18 to 29 who had mild COVID-19 (a few samples of this study predate the infection). Cell type and time point are not known.

This clonotype was seen a handful of times. The J gene is TRBJ1-5, the V gene TRBV12-3 or TRBV12-4; possibly TRBD1 for D (6 bases). The V and J ends lost 3 bases and 3 bases respectively, with 9 bases between them. This CDR3 comprises 14 residues. The CDR3 loop reads CASSFQGTNQPQHF. CDR3 coding DNA: TGTGCCAGCAGTTTTCAGGGGACCAATCAGCCCCAGCATTTT.

The chain carries TRBV7-9 and TRBJ2-3; 8 bases align to TRBD1. V trimming: 4 bases; J trimming: 5 bases; junction bases outside the gene matches: 5. The length of the CDR3 is 14 residues. Germline CDR1 SEHNR, CDR2 FQNEAQ (reference sequence). CDR3 protein: CASSSRTGRDTQYF. CDR3 in DNA: TGTGCCAGCAGCTCAAGGACAGGGAGAGATACGCAGTATTTT.

The chain combines TRBV3-1 with TRBJ1-2, with D hard to call. V dropped 3 bases and J dropped 5 bases, with 13 bases sitting between them. This CDR3 has 14 amino acids. The germline V gene encodes CDR1 LGHDT and CDR2 YNNKEL (reference sequence). CDR3 protein: CASSQGLVAYGYTF. The CDR3 DNA follows: TGTGCCAGCAGCCAGGGCCTCGTAGCTTATGGCTACACCTTC.

This clonotype came up a few times. The rearrangement links TRBV11-2 to TRBJ2-5; D might be TRBD1 (5 bases). V was pared by 2 bases and J by 7 bases, with 11 bases between. This CDR3 spans 13 amino acids. Germline-derived CDR1 and CDR2 are SGHAT and FQNNGV. The CDR3 sequence: CASSLTSTGTQYF. CDR3 DNA: TGTGCCAGCAGCTTAACGAGTACAGGGACCCAGTACTTC.

The chain has TRBV7-9 and TRBJ1-4, with a possible D match to TRBD1 (6 bases). The germline gives CDR1 SEHNR, CDR2 FQNEAQ (reference sequence). This CDR3 has 16 residues. Trimming cost V 5 bases and J 0 bases, with 13 bases left between them. The CDR3 spells CASSRRGGATNEKLFF. The DNA of the CDR3 is TGTGCCAGCAGCCGGCGAGGGGGGGCAACTAATGAAAAACTGTTTTTT.

This clonotype was counted many times. The chain uses TRBV4-3 and TRBJ1-2; D remains unclear. The germline V gene has CDR1 LGHNA and CDR2 YSLEER. This CDR3 has 14 residues. The V gene lost 0 bases and the J gene lost 7 bases, with 12 bases spanning the gap. The CDR3 sequence: CASSQDFGSRGYTF. The CDR3 region has the DNA TGCGCCAGCAGCCAAGATTTTGGGAGTCGTGGCTACACCTTC.

This clonotype has at least ten counts. This chain links TRBV10-3 with TRBJ1-4; tentative D call: TRBD1 (5 bases). In germline, CDR1 is ENHRY, CDR2 SYGVKD. There are 13 residues in the CDR3. V was pared by 6 bases and J by 8 bases, with 13 bases between. The CDR3 reads CAIRGTEEEKLFF. Written as DNA, the CDR3 is TGTGCCATCAGGGGGACCGAGGAGGAAAAACTGTTTTTT.

This clonotype has more than one count but fewer than ten. The V gene is TRBV11-2, the J gene TRBJ1-2; 8 nucleotides agree with TRBD1. V dropped 7 bases and J dropped 4; count of bases not matched to a gene: 8. The length of the CDR3 is 14 residues. Germline V CDR1 and CDR2: SGHAT, FQNNGV. The CDR3 loop reads CASTFTGGGYGYTF. The CDR3 DNA reads TGTGCCAGCACCTTCACAGGGGGGGGCTATGGCTACACCTTC.

The chain joins TRBV7-2 to TRBJ1-6; tentative D call: TRBD1 (6 bases). This CDR3 contains 17 residues. CDR1 and CDR2 (germline): SGHTA, FQGNSA. V was pared by 3 bases and J by 7 bases, with 19 bases between. The CDR3 is CASSFGSLRGGNSPLHF. In DNA form, the CDR3 reads TGTGCCAGCAGCTTTGGCAGTTTGAGGGGGGGAAATTCACCCCTCCACTTT.

This clonotype has a handful of counts. The rearrangement uses TRBV12-3 or TRBV12-4 and TRBJ2-5, with 10 bases identical to TRBD2. This CDR3 comprises 15 residues. V shed 3 bases and J 5 bases; nucleotides not matched to a gene: 6. Here the CDR3 reads CASSFAAGGQETQYF. In DNA, the CDR3 is TGTGCCAGCAGTTTTGCAGCGGGGGGGCAGGAGACCCAGTACTTC.

This clonotype has just a few counts. The chain combines TRBV2 with TRBJ2-5, with 8 bases aligning to TRBD1. From germline, CDR1 is SNHLY and CDR2 FYNNEI. Germline trimming cut 8 bases from V and 5 bases from J; bases unmatched to any gene: 4. The CDR3 runs 12 residues. The CDR3 region is CASCDRGETQYF. The CDR3 region has the DNA TGTGCCAGCTGCGACAGGGGTGAGACCCAGTACTTC.

This clonotype came up many times. The chain combines TRBV12-3 or TRBV12-4 with TRBJ1-1; D is perhaps TRBD1 (5 bases). Trimming cost V 4 bases and J 1 base, with 7 bases left between them. The CDR3 is 13 amino acids. The CDR3 is CASSSQGNTEAFF. The DNA of the CDR3 is TGTGCCAGCAGTTCCCAGGGGAACACTGAAGCTTTCTTT.

This clonotype has a handful of counts. The rearrangement links TRBV9 to TRBJ1-5; no firm D call. V lost 6 bases, J lost 0 bases, and 10 bases lay in between. The germline V gene encodes CDR1 SGDLS and CDR2 YYNGEE. The CDR3 totals 14 residues. The chain's CDR3 is CASTEGDSNQPQHF. The CDR3 DNA is TGTGCCAGCACGGAGGGTGATAGCAATCAGCCCCAGCATTTT.

This clonotype occurred a few times. The chain recombines TRBV2 with TRBJ1-3; 9 bases map to TRBD1. Trimming at V came to 10 bases and at J to 2 bases, leaving 6 bases not matched to a gene. CDR3 length: 14 residues. Looked up from germline, CDR1 is SNHLY and CDR2 is FYNNEI. CDR3 coding DNA: TGTGCCACCATGGACAGGGGCCCTGGAAACACCATATATTTT. As protein: CATMDRGPGNTIYF.

The chain carries TRBV4-3 and TRBJ2-3, with a tentative D call TRBD1 (6 bases). The V end was cut by 0 bases, the J end by 0 bases, with 13 bases between. CDR1 LGHNA and CDR2 YSLEER come from the germline V gene. The CDR3 is 17 amino acids. The CDR3 nucleotides read TGCGCCAGCAGCCAAGATTGGTCGACAGGCAGCACAGATACGCAGTATTTT. It codes for CASSQDWSTGSTDTQYF.

This clonotype was observed a few times. V usage is TRBV28 and J usage is TRBJ1-6; 11 bases map to TRBD1. Germline V lookup: CDR1 MDHEN, CDR2 SYDVKM. CDR3 size: 15 residues. V shed 7 bases and J 9 bases; nucleotides not matched to a gene: 8. CDR3 sequence reads: CASTDRGLFSSPLHF. CDR3 nucleotides: TGTGCCAGCACGGACAGGGGGCTATTCAGTTCACCCCTCCACTTT.

This clonotype was observed a few times. V and J are TRBV6-5 and TRBJ2-5; TRBD2 is a possible D gene (6 bases). V lost 8 bases and J lost 7, with 17 bases in between. There are 13 residues in the CDR3. Germline lookup yields CDR1 MNHEY and CDR2 SVGAGI. The CDR3 DNA reads as TGTGCCAGCGGTTCGGGGGTGGTAGGGACCCAGTACTTC. Translated, it gives CASGSGVVGTQYF.

This clonotype was recorded a few times. The rearrangement joins TRBV4-2 to TRBJ1-4; D uncertain. CDR3 size: 15 residues. Trimming left V 1 base short and J 2 bases short, with 8 bases between. Germline CDR1 reads LGHNA; CDR2 reads YNFKEQ. In DNA form, the CDR3 reads TGTGCCAGCAGCCAAGTTGATCAGACTAATGAAAAACTGTTTTTT. Translation gives CASSQVDQTNEKLFF.

This clonotype was seen only a few times. This chain links TRBV4-2 with TRBJ2-5; the D gene is possibly TRBD1 (6 bases). Germline CDR1 is LGHNA and CDR2 is YNFKEQ. The germline V and J ends were trimmed by 1 base and 5 bases, with 14 bases remaining between them. The CDR3 consists of 15 residues. CDR3 nucleotide sequence: TGTGCCAGCAGCCAAGGCCCTAGTACAGGGGAGACCCAGTACTTC. This codes for CASSQGPSTGETQYF.

This clonotype was observed at least ten times. The rearrangement uses TRBV11-2 and TRBJ2-5, with no clear D. The CDR3 loop spans 11 amino acids. The V and J ends lost 5 bases and 8 bases respectively, with 9 bases between them. CDR1 SGHAT and CDR2 FQNNGV come from the germline V gene. The CDR3: CASSPGVTQYF. In DNA form, the CDR3 reads TGTGCCAGCAGCCCTGGAGTAACCCAGTACTTC.

This clonotype was counted between two and nine times. The V and J genes are TRBV25-1 and TRBJ1-3; D unresolved. Per germline, CDR1 MGHDK and CDR2 SYGVNS. Trimming pared 6 bases from V and 4 bases from J, leaving 16 bases between. The CDR3 has 15 residues. The CDR3 loop reads CASSLGGTVGNTIYF. Written as DNA, the CDR3 is TGTGCCAGCAGCCTAGGTGGCACTGTAGGAAACACCATATATTTT.

This clonotype occurred a few times. The V and J genes are TRBV5-1 and TRBJ2-5; D possibly corresponds to TRBD1 (5 bases). The CDR3 spans 13 residues. Trimming removed 4 bases at V and 5 bases at J, with 12 bases between. Germline loops: CDR1 SGHRS, CDR2 YFSETQ. The CDR3 sequence: CASSQGSSETQYF. The CDR3, as DNA: TGCGCCAGCAGCCAGGGATCCTCGGAGACCCAGTACTTC.

This clonotype was seen just once. V and J are TRBV27 and TRBJ2-3; D perhaps matches TRBD2 (6 bases). Per germline, CDR1 MNHEY and CDR2 SMNVEV (reference sequence). V lost 8 bases and J 0 bases, leaving 15 bases between the germline ends. The CDR3 has 15 residues. CDR3: CASGLRRGSTDTQYF. DNA of the CDR3: TGTGCCAGCGGCTTGAGGCGGGGTAGCACAGATACGCAGTATTTT.

The V and J genes are TRBV29-1 and TRBJ1-2; D remains ambiguous. The CDR3 contains 12 residues. V was clipped by 7 bases and J by 0 bases, with 9 bases between them. CDR1 is SQVTM and CDR2 is ANQGSEA in the germline V gene. This CDR3 is CSDRTPNYGYTF. The CDR3 DNA reads TGCAGCGACAGAACCCCTAACTATGGCTACACCTTC.

The chain joins TRBV5-1 to TRBJ2-1, with 8 bases identical to TRBD1. The CDR3 runs to 16 residues. Trimming cost V 4 bases and J 8 bases; bases outside gene matches: 14. Germline V gene data show CDR1 as SGHRS and CDR2 as YFSETQ. This chain's CDR3 is CASSRGQEGVYDEQFF. CDR3 bases: TGCGCCAGCAGCCGGGGACAGGAAGGTGTTTACGATGAGCAGTTCTTC.